This T cell receptor (beta chain) is drawn from a study of T cell responses to AZD1222 COVID-19 vaccine. V lost 3 bases to trimming and J lost 9 bases, with 16 bases between them. The CDR3 loop spans 15 amino acids. CDR1 SGHRS and CDR2 YFSETQ come from the germline V gene. In its sample, this clone was seen once. This table comes from immunoSEQ multiplex PCR, and its TCRdb copy is limited to in-frame clones, with some not included. The table records 250,000 to 300,000 clones, around 92% of them present only once. Second doses that came at about 4 or about 12 weeks were put together. The chain has TRBV5-1 and TRBJ1-6; no definite D call. The sample here was peripheral blood, taken 28 days after the second AZD1222 dose. This clonotype was sampled from an adult who received the AZD1222 COVID-19 vaccine. The CDR3 region has the DNA TGCGCCAGCAGCTGGGTCCCGAAGGGTAGTTCACCCCTCCACTTT. Translated, it gives CASSWVPKGSSPLHF.